This passage covers 18 T cell receptor beta chains from one sample sequenced in a study of cytomegalovirus exposure and HLA in healthy donors. PCR involved 60 Vbeta and 13 Jbeta primers. The repertoire was sequenced with immunoSEQ multiplex PCR; TCRdb's copy has only in-frame clones and lacks some. In the table there are some 100,000 clones, approximately 80% of which are singletons. The specimen sequenced was PBMCs. The receptors come from a female donor in good health and CMV-seropositive.

As regards this clone: At the DNA level, this CDR3 is encoded by other sequences in the same sample as well. This chain joins TRBV5-1 and TRBJ1-2, with 10 positions matching TRBD1. Losses at the gene ends were 4 bases for V and 8 bases for J; bases not matched to a gene: 5. This CDR3 spans 13 amino acids. Germline V gives CDR1 SGHRS, CDR2 YFSETQ. CDR3 sequence reads: CASSLGTGEGYTF. The CDR3 nucleotides are TGCGCCAGCAGCCTTGGGACAGGGGAAGGCTACACCTTC.

V is TRBV30 and J is TRBJ1-2; a weak D match, TRBD1 (6 bases). The CDR3 spans 16 residues. The germline V gene encodes CDR1 GTSNPN and CDR2 SVGIG (reference sequence). V lost 0 bases and J 6 bases, leaving 20 bases between the germline ends. The CDR3 coding sequence is TGTGCCTGGAGTGTAAACAGGGCACCTAGGCTGGATGGCTACACCTTC. Amino acids: CAWSVNRAPRLDGYTF.

The chain's CDR3 is CATSRTTTGVDEKLFF. The DNA of the CDR3 is TGTGCCACCAGCAGAACGACGACAGGGGTAGATGAAAAACTGTTTTTT. This chain uses TRBV15 with TRBJ1-4, with 8 positions matching TRBD1. After removal of 2 bases from V and 6 bases from J, the junction contained 8 bases not matched to a gene. Looked up from germline, CDR1 is LNHNV and CDR2 is YYDKDF (reference sequence). The CDR3 is 16 amino acids.

This clone was observed a handful of times. As DNA, the CDR3 is TGTGCCTGGAGACAGACAGGGGTTAACGAAAAACTGTTTTTT. Translated: CAWRQTGVNEKLFF. The chain links TRBV30 to TRBJ1-4; 8 bases agree with TRBD1. This CDR3 contains 14 residues. J was trimmed by 8 bases and V by 3 bases; bases with no gene match: 8. CDR1 and CDR2 (germline): GTSNPN, SVGIG (reference sequence).

V gene TRBV16 combines with J gene TRBJ1-1; D gene unclear. Trimming cost V 4 bases and J 8 bases, with 8 bases left between them. This CDR3 has 11 amino acids. Germline CDR1 reads KGHSY; CDR2 reads FQNENV. The CDR3 is CASSPLSEAFF. CDR3 bases: TGTGCCAGCAGCCCCTTATCCGAAGCTTTCTTT.

This chain links TRBV5-4 with TRBJ2-5; no clear D. CDR3 length: 13 amino acids. Trimming took off 4 bases at V and 2 bases at J, with 9 bases between the two ends. The germline gives CDR1 SGHNT, CDR2 YYREEE (reference sequence). The DNA for the CDR3 is TGTGCCAGCAGCCAGGCCAGTCAAGAGACCCAGTACTTC. Protein product: CASSQASQETQYF.

The gene calls are TRBV27 and TRBJ2-3; D is possibly TRBD2 (5 bases). The germline CDR1 and CDR2 sequences are MNHEY and SMNVEV (reference sequence). The CDR3 is 14 residues long. The germline V and J ends were trimmed by 5 bases and 2 bases, with 11 bases remaining between them. CDR3 nucleotides: TGTGCCAGCAGTGAACTAGTTCCCACAGATACGCAGTATTTT. Translated: CASSELVPTDTQYF.

This clone was observed a single time. This sequence joins TRBV6-1 and TRBJ1-1; possible D gene TRBD1, 5 bases. Trimming pared 2 bases from V and 2 bases from J, leaving 12 bases between. Germline values: CDR1 MNHNS, CDR2 SASEGT. The CDR3 extends over 15 amino acids. In DNA, the CDR3 is TGTGCCAGCAGTGAATCTCCAGGGATAAACACTGAAGCTTTCTTT. It yields the protein CASSESPGINTEAFF.

This clone has only one observation. The chain uses TRBV7-2 and TRBJ1-1; D gene unclear. Germline CDR1 reads SGHTA; CDR2 reads FQGNSA. The CDR3 covers 14 residues. Between the trimmed V and J ends, which lost 4 bases and 1 base, there was a span of 10 bases. The CDR3 spells CASSSNKQNTEAFF. The CDR3 nucleotides read TGTGCCAGCAGCTCAAATAAACAGAACACTGAAGCTTTCTTT.

This clone was detected only once. The chain links TRBV29-1 to TRBJ1-1; 7 nucleotides line up with TRBD1. With V trimmed by 6 bases and J by 4 bases, 8 bases remained unmatched. This CDR3 comprises 13 residues. Germline V gene lookup returns CDR1 SQVTM and CDR2 ANQGSEA. The CDR3 nucleotides read TGCAGCGTCCTACGACAGGGAATCACTGAAGCTTTCTTT. The encoded protein is CSVLRQGITEAFF.

This clone was counted between two and nine times. The chain is built from TRBV10-2 and TRBJ2-7; TRBD2 matches at 11 bases. CDR1 WSHSY and CDR2 SAAADI come from the germline V gene. Trimming took 7 bases from V and 0 from J; bases not matched to a gene: 8. The CDR3 covers 16 residues. CDR3 DNA: TGCGCCAGCAAAGGGACTAGCGGTAAGAGCTCCTACGAGCAGTACTTC. The encoded protein is CASKGTSGKSSYEQYF.

This clone was found once. The gene calls are TRBV18 and TRBJ2-6; D perhaps matches TRBD1 (5 bases). CDR3 length equals 15 residues. Germline lookup yields CDR1 KGHSH and CDR2 LQKENI. With 6 bases removed from V and 0 bases from J, the gap between germline ends came to 9 bases. This CDR3 is CASSPTGSGANVLTF. CDR3 nucleotides: TGTGCCAGCTCCCCCACAGGCTCTGGGGCCAACGTCCTGACTTTC.

CDR3 nucleotide sequence: TGTGCCGGATACGGACTAGCGGGAGGAACCTACGAGCAGTACTTC. This translates into CAGYGLAGGTYEQYF. The chain employs TRBV2 and TRBJ2-7; TRBD2 matches at 14 bases. V trimming: 11 bases; J trimming: 2 bases; junction bases outside the gene matches: 8. The CDR3 is 15 residues long. Germline-derived CDR1 and CDR2 are SNHLY and FYNNEI.

In this sample, this clone turned up a few times. The rearrangement uses TRBV7-9 and TRBJ1-5; TRBD1 agrees at 7 bases. J lost 3 bases, V lost 5 bases, and 4 bases had no gene match. This CDR3 is built from 14 residues. Per germline, CDR1 SEHNR and CDR2 FQNEAQ (reference sequence). CDR3 protein: CASSVQGNNQPQHF. The CDR3 DNA reads as TGTGCCAGCAGCGTACAGGGGAACAATCAGCCCCAGCATTTT.

The CDR3 region is CASSQVAGGTEAFF. In nucleotides, the CDR3 is TGTGCCAGCAGCCAAGTTGCAGGGGGCACTGAAGCTTTCTTT. V and J are TRBV4-2 and TRBJ1-1, with TRBD1 matching over 7 bases. Germline V lookup: CDR1 LGHNA, CDR2 YNFKEQ. The V and J ends lost 1 base and 4 bases, in that order; junction bases with no gene match: 3. The CDR3 is 14 residues long.

The gene calls are TRBV19 and TRBJ2-7; tentative D call: TRBD2 (5 bases). CDR1 and CDR2 from the germline V gene are LNHDA and SQIVND (reference sequence). Deletions cut 4 bases from V and 2 bases from J, with 15 bases between. The CDR3 loop spans 15 amino acids. The CDR3 bases are TGTGCCAGTAGTACACCAGCGGAGTTGACCTACGAGCAGTACTTC. This codes for CASSTPAELTYEQYF.

The chain employs TRBV7-8 and TRBJ1-6; D may be TRBD1 (6 bases). The CDR3 loop spans 15 amino acids. Germline V gene sequence: CDR1 SGHVS, CDR2 FQNEAQ. V lost 0 bases and J 7 bases, leaving 10 bases between the germline ends. DNA for the CDR3: TGTGCCAGCAGCTTAGCGCGGGGGCGGAATTCACCCCTCCACTTT. It translates to CASSLARGRNSPLHF.

The chain joins TRBV6-5 to TRBJ1-5, with TRBD1 identical over 11 bases. V lost 6 bases and J lost 4; bases outside the gene matches: 5. The CDR3 has 15 amino acids. Germline V gives CDR1 MNHEY, CDR2 SVGAGI. Here the CDR3 reads CASRRDRGSNQPQHF. For the CDR3, the DNA is TGTGCCAGCAGGAGGGACAGGGGGTCGAATCAGCCCCAGCATTTT.